Presented here are 27 T cell receptor beta chains from one specimen sequenced in a study of blood T cell repertoires in COVID-19 (dated by TCRdb to 2020 to 2022). Library preparation was by the immunoSEQ multiplex PCR assay. In TCRdb, the immuneACCESS table is reduced to in-frame sequences with V and J assigned. These tables do not hold every clone; where another copy was compared, an unresolved V gene accounts for under half, and the others remain unexplained. Present in this sample are 300,000 to 400,000 clones, roughly 90% of which were seen just once. Together, the top ten hold around 3% of the sample. The specimen sequenced was peripheral blood. The receptors originated from a woman aged 25 to 45 with COVID-19, enrolled during active disease.

This clone occurred once. The chain is built from TRBV28 and TRBJ2-7; 7 bases are shared with TRBD1. The V gene end was trimmed by 3 bases and the J gene end by 3 bases; junction bases not matched to a gene: 2. The CDR3 totals 13 residues. Germline loops: CDR1 MDHEN, CDR2 SYDVKM. Here the CDR3 DNA reads TGTGCCAGCAGTTTCCAGGGGGACTACGAGCAGTACTTC. Translated: CASSFQGDYEQYF.

CDR3 DNA sequence: TGTGCCATCAGTGAGTCTGGGGCCTCCTACAATGAGCAGTTCTTC. The encoded protein is CAISESGASYNEQFF. The gene calls are TRBV10-3 and TRBJ2-1; D is perhaps TRBD1 (5 bases). This CDR3 is built from 15 residues. CDR1 and CDR2 (germline): ENHRY, SYGVKD. Trimming shortened V by 0 bases and J by 0 bases, and 6 bases separated the two germline ends.

The chain uses TRBV25-1 and TRBJ1-2, with D perhaps matching TRBD1 (5 bases). V was pared by 2 bases and J by 2 bases, with 12 bases between. Germline V CDR1 and CDR2: MGHDK, SYGVNS. The CDR3 consists of 15 residues. The CDR3 coding sequence is TGTGCCAGCAGTGAAGACTGGGGCGGAAACTATGGCTACACCTTC. Translation gives CASSEDWGGNYGYTF.

The J gene is TRBJ2-3, the V gene TRBV5-4; 7 positions agree with TRBD1. The CDR3 covers 15 residues. V dropped 1 base and J dropped 3; count of bases not matched to a gene: 5. Germline V lookup: CDR1 SGHNT, CDR2 YYREEE (reference sequence). The CDR3 nucleotides are TGTGCCAGCAGCTTGCCCGGACAGGCAACAGATACGCAGTATTTT. It is translated as CASSLPGQATDTQYF.

The chain has TRBV7-9 and TRBJ1-6; 7 nucleotides match TRBD1. CDR3 length: 14 amino acids. Germline V gives CDR1 SEHNR, CDR2 FQNEAQ (reference sequence). V was pared by 3 bases and J by 9 bases, with 5 bases of the junction left unmatched. CDR3 in amino acids: CASSFRQGSSPLHF. In DNA, the CDR3 is TGTGCCAGCAGCTTCCGACAGGGTTCTTCACCCCTCCACTTT.

The chain couples TRBV3-1 (or the pseudogene TRBV3-2) to TRBJ2-7, with 8 nucleotides matching TRBD2. CDR3 length equals 15 residues. V lost 3 bases, J lost 5 bases, and 9 bases stayed unmatched. CDR1 is LGHDT, CDR2 YNNKEL, per germline (reference sequence). The CDR3 reads CASSQGPGGGHEQYF. CDR3 in DNA: TGTGCCAGCAGCCAGGGGCCCGGGGGGGGGCACGAGCAGTACTTC.

V gene TRBV2 combines with J gene TRBJ1-2, with 9 positions matching TRBD1. V gave up 1 base and J gave up 9 bases; unmatched junction bases: 6. The germline CDR1 and CDR2 sequences are SNHLY and FYNNEI. CDR3 length: 14 amino acids. CDR3 protein: CASSEGTGGVSYTF. The CDR3 region has the DNA TGTGCCAGCAGTGAAGGAACAGGGGGCGTGAGCTACACCTTC.

The V gene is TRBV2, the J gene TRBJ2-5, with TRBD2 identical over 10 bases. The germline CDR1 and CDR2 sequences are SNHLY and FYNNEI. With V trimmed by 5 bases and J by 4 bases, 7 bases remained unmatched. CDR3 size: 15 residues. The CDR3 protein is CASSTSGGAVETQYF. The CDR3 DNA reads as TGTGCCAGCAGTACAAGCGGGGGGGCCGTAGAGACCCAGTACTTC.

This chain links TRBV9 with TRBJ1-2; D call uncertain. The length of the CDR3 is 13 residues. The germline gives CDR1 SGDLS, CDR2 YYNGEE. Trimming took off 0 bases at V and 7 bases at J, with 10 bases between the two ends. CDR3 bases: TGTGCCAGCAGCGTAGGAGGGTCAGCTGGCTACACCTTC. Its translation: CASSVGGSAGYTF.

The sample holds a few counts of this clone. This chain uses TRBV4-3 with TRBJ1-2; D is possibly TRBD1 (5 bases). Germline lookup yields CDR1 LGHNA and CDR2 YSLEER. CDR3 length equals 14 residues. The ends were cut back, 0 bases at V and 10 bases at J, with 15 bases in the middle. CDR3 DNA: TGCGCCAGCAGCCAAGAGGGCAGGGTGTTCCCCTACACCTTC. Protein sequence: CASSQEGRVFPYTF.

The rearrangement joins TRBV10-1 to TRBJ2-3, with TRBD2 matching 8 bases. The CDR3 is 15 amino acids. With V trimmed by 5 bases and J by 3 bases, 7 bases remained unmatched. Germline V gene sequence: CDR1 WNHNN, CDR2 SYGVQD (reference sequence). CDR3 region: CASSPLIAGTDTQYF. In nucleotides, the CDR3 is TGCGCCAGCAGTCCCTTGATAGCGGGAACAGATACGCAGTATTTT.

V is TRBV7-2 and J is TRBJ2-6; 10 bases agree with TRBD2. The CDR3 sequence is 17 residues long. Per the germline V gene, CDR1 is SGHTA and CDR2 is FQGNSA. V shed 3 bases, J shed 1 base, and the junction held 3 bases outside the gene matches. The CDR3 region has the DNA TGTGCCAGCAGCTTGCAAGCGGGAGGGTCTGGGGCCAACGTCCTGACTTTC. Translation: CASSLQAGGSGANVLTF.

This chain uses TRBV13 with TRBJ1-3; tentatively, D is TRBD1 (5 bases). Germline loops: CDR1 PRHDT, CDR2 FYEKMQ (reference sequence). The CDR3 sequence is 15 residues long. Trimming pared 0 bases from V and 3 bases from J, leaving 9 bases between. The CDR3 loop is CASSLGLTGGNTIYF. The CDR3 nucleotides are TGTGCCAGCAGCTTAGGCCTAACAGGTGGAAACACCATATATTTT.

The chain uses TRBV7-8 and TRBJ2-3; possibly TRBD1 for D (6 bases). Per the germline V gene, CDR1 is SGHVS and CDR2 is FQNEAQ. V dropped 0 bases and J dropped 4 bases, with 11 bases sitting between them. The CDR3 has 15 residues. CDR3 DNA: TGTGCCAGCAGCTTAGCGCAGGGGAAGGCAGATACGCAGTATTTT. Residues: CASSLAQGKADTQYF.

This clone showed up just a few times. This chain joins TRBV15 and TRBJ2-1, with a weak D call TRBD2 (6 bases). V was pared by 1 base and J by 1 base, with 17 bases between. This CDR3 spans 18 amino acids. Looked up from germline, CDR1 is LNHNV and CDR2 is YYDKDF (reference sequence). CDR3 DNA: TGTGCCACCAGCAGAGGCGTAACAGGAGGAGGGTCCTACAATGAGCAGTTCTTC. Its protein is CATSRGVTGGGSYNEQFF.

A note on this clone: The germline gene is not matched at one end of the junction; a read error may be the cause. This chain uses TRBV7-7 with TRBJ2-1; 7 bases line up with TRBD1. The CDR3 has 13 amino acids. CDR1 SSHAT and CDR2 FNYEAQ come from the germline V gene (reference sequence). The CDR3 sequence is CASSLGQDNEQFF. In nucleotides, the CDR3 is TGTGCTAGCAGCTTAGGACAGGACAATGAGCAGTTCTTC.

The CDR3 nucleotides read TGCAGTGCCAGGCGCACCTACGAGCAGTACTTC. Protein sequence: CSARRTYEQYF. The chain combines TRBV20-1 with TRBJ2-7; D ambiguous. V lost 6 bases to trimming and J lost 2 bases, with 8 bases between them. The CDR3 totals 11 residues. Germline V CDR1 and CDR2: DFQATT, SNEGSKA (reference sequence).

The chain has TRBV21-1 and TRBJ1-1. TRBV21-1 is recorded as a pseudogene. The CDR3 is 13 residues long. This chain's CDR3 is CAGGGAVNTEAFF. The CDR3, as DNA: TGTGCCGGCGGGGGGGCGGTGAACACTGAAGCTTTCTTT.

The chain couples TRBV14 to TRBJ2-2; possibly TRBD1 for D (6 bases). CDR1 is SGHDN and CDR2 is FVKESK in the germline V gene. V dropped 2 bases and J dropped 4 bases, with 17 bases sitting between them. The CDR3 spans 17 residues. Here the CDR3 DNA reads TGTGCCAGCAGCCAATCGGACAGACCGCGGAGCACCGGGGAGCTGTTTTTT. It translates to CASSQSDRPRSTGELFF.

The genes are TRBV12-1 and TRBJ1-5; the table's D call of TRBD1 was not tested on the DNA. TRBV12-1 is labeled a pseudogene. The CDR3 length is 16 residues. CDR3 sequence: CASSFEPGVSNQPQHF. The CDR3, as DNA: TGTGCCAGCAGCTTTGAGCCAGGGGTGAGCAATCAGCCCCAGCATTTT.

V usage is TRBV27 and J usage is TRBJ1-1, with 9 positions matching TRBD1. CDR3 length: 20 amino acids. Germline values: CDR1 MNHEY, CDR2 SMNVEV (reference sequence). Germline trimming cut 5 bases from V and 0 bases from J; bases unmatched to any gene: 19. The DNA for the CDR3 is TGTGCCAGCAGTCGAACAGGGGGCGAAAGTCTAGGGTGGTTGAACACTGAAGCTTTCTTT. This codes for CASSRTGGESLGWLNTEAFF.

The chain couples TRBV28 to TRBJ2-3, with 8 bases aligning to TRBD1. The CDR3 covers 17 residues. After removal of 6 bases from V and 6 bases from J, the junction contained 17 bases not matched to a gene. Germline V gene sequence: CDR1 MDHEN, CDR2 SYDVKM. The CDR3 here is CASSQRRGRGPGDTQYF. The CDR3 DNA follows: TGTGCCAGCAGCCAGCGCAGGGGGCGAGGCCCAGGGGATACGCAGTATTTT.

The J gene is TRBJ2-7, the V gene TRBV15; 9 positions agree with TRBD1. CDR1 is LNHNV, CDR2 YYDKDF, per germline (reference sequence). The CDR3 consists of 15 residues. The V gene end was trimmed by 2 bases and the J gene end by 5 bases; junction bases not matched to a gene: 7. The CDR3, as DNA: TGTGCCACCAGCAGAATAGGACAGGGGAGGGACGAGCAGTACTTC. It is translated as CATSRIGQGRDEQYF.

The gene calls are TRBV9 and TRBJ1-5; D might be TRBD1 (6 bases). The CDR3 totals 14 residues. Germline-derived CDR1 and CDR2 are SGDLS and YYNGEE. The V gene lost 7 bases and the J gene lost 7 bases, with 18 bases spanning the gap. CDR3 region: CASAKGGAEQPQHF. The CDR3, as DNA: TGTGCCAGCGCAAAGGGGGGGGCGGAACAGCCCCAGCATTTT.

The table lists this clone with a count of one. The chain has TRBV6-4 and TRBJ2-2; maybe TRBD1 (6 bases). In germline, CDR1 is MRHNA, CDR2 SNTAGT. This CDR3 spans 20 amino acids. Trimming removed 5 bases at V and 3 bases at J, with 28 bases between. CDR3 DNA sequence: TGTGCCAGCAGTTGCGCCGGGACAAGGATCTCAAGTTTGGACACCGGGGAGCTGTTTTTT. It encodes CASSCAGTRISSLDTGELFF.

The V and J genes are TRBV5-5 and TRBJ2-1, with 12 bases matching TRBD2. Germline V gives CDR1 SGHKS, CDR2 YYEKEE (reference sequence). CDR3 size: 17 residues. V dropped 3 bases and J dropped 1; count of bases not matched to a gene: 5. CDR3 sequence (DNA): TGTGCCAGCAGCTCCAGGACTAGCGGGGAATCCTACAATGAGCAGTTCTTC. It encodes CASSSRTSGESYNEQFF. The whole variable domain, remainder taken from reference TRBV5-5 and TRBJ2-1, is DAGVTQSPTHLIKTRGQQVTLRCSPISGHKSVSWYQQVLGQGPQFIFQYYEKEERGRGNFPDRFSARQFPNYSSELNVNALLLGDSALYLCASSSRTSGESYNEQFFGPGTRLTVL.

This chain links TRBV7-9 with TRBJ2-5, with 9 bases matching TRBD2. V lost 5 bases, J lost 1 base, and 8 bases stayed unmatched. The CDR3 consists of 16 residues. In germline, CDR1 is SEHNR, CDR2 FQNEAQ (reference sequence). CDR3 in amino acids: CASSNTSGRPQETQYF. The CDR3 nucleotides read TGTGCCAGCAGCAATACTAGCGGGCGGCCCCAAGAGACCCAGTACTTC. The full variable domain, rest sourced from reference TRBV7-9 and TRBJ2-5, is DTGVSQNPRHKITKRGQNVTFRCDPISEHNRLYWYRQTLGQGPEFLTYFQNEAQLEKSRLLSDRFSAERPKGSFSTLEIQRTEQGDSAMYLCASSNTSGRPQETQYFGPGTRLLVL.